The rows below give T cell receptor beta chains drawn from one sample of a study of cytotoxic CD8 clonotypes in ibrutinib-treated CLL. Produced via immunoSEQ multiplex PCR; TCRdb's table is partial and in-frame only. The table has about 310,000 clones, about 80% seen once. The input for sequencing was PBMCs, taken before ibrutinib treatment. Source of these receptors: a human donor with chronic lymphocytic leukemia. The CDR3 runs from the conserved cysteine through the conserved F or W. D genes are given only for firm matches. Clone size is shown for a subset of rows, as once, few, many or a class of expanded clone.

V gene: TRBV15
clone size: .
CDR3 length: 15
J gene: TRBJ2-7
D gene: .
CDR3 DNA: TGTGCCACCAGCAGAGGGGAGGCAGGGGGCTACGAGCAGTACTTC
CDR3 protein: CATSRGEAGGYEQYF

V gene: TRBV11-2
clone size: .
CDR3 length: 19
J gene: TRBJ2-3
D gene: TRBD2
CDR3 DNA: TGTGCCAGCAGCTTAGGGGCCGGACTAGCGGGAGGGGAGTGGGATACGCAGTATTTT
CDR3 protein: CASSLGAGLAGGEWDTQYF

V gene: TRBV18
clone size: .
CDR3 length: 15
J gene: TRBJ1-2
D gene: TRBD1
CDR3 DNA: TGTGCCAGCTCACCACAACAGGGACAGAACTATGGCTACACCTTC
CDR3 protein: CASSPQQGQNYGYTF

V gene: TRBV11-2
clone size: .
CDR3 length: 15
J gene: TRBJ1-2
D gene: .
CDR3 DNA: TGTGCCAGCAGCCCAGGACCTATAGCTAACTATGGCTACACCTTC
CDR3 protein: CASSPGPIANYGYTF

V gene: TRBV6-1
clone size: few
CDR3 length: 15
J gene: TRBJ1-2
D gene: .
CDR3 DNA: TGTGCCAGCAGTGAATCCGGCAGAACTAACTATGGCTACACCTTC
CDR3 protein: CASSESGRTNYGYTF

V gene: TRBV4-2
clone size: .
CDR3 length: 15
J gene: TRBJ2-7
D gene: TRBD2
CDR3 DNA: TGTGCCAGCAGCCAACGTAGCGGGAGCGGGTACGAGCAGTACTTC
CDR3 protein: CASSQRSGSGYEQYF

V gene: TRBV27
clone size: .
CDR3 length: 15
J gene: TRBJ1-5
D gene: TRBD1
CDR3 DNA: TGTGCCAGCAGGGGGACAGGGGGCATCAATCAGCCCCAGCATTTT
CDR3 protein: CASRGTGGINQPQHF

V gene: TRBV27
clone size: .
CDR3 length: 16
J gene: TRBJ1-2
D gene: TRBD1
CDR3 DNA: TGTGCCAGCAGTCGGACAGGGCGGATAGCTAACTATGGCTACACCTTC
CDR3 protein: CASSRTGRIANYGYTF

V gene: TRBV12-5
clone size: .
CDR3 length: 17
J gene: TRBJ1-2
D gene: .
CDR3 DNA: TGTGCTAGTGGTTTGGTACTAGGAAAAACCATTAACTATGGCTACACCTTC
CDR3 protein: CASGLVLGKTINYGYTF

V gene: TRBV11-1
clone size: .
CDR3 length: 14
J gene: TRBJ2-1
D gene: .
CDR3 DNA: TGTGCCAGCAGCTTGACCGGGACGGGGTATGAGCAGTTCTTC
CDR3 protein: CASSLTGTGYEQFF

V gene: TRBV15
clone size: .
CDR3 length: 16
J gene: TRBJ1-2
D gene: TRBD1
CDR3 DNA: TGTGCCACCAGCAGAGGTCCGACAGGGGTGGTTGGCGGCTACACCTTC
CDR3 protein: CATSRGPTGVVGGYTF

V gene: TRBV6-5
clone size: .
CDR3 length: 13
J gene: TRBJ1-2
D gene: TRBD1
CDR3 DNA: TGTGGCAGCCGAACAGGGGCTGATTATGGCTACACCTTC
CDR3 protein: CGSRTGADYGYTF

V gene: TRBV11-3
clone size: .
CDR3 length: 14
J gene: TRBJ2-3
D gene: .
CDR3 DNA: TGTGCCAGCAGCCCAGGGAACCCCACAGATACGCAGTATTTT
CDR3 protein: CASSPGNPTDTQYF

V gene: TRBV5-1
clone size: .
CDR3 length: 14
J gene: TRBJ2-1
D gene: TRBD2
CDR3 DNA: TGCGCCAGCGTACGGACTAGCGGATACAATGAGCAGTTCTTC
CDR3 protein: CASVRTSGYNEQFF

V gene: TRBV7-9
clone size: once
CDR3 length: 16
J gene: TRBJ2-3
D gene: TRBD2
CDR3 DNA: TGTGCCAGCAGCAAGACTAGCGGGTTCAGCACAGATACGCAGTATTTT
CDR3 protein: CASSKTSGFSTDTQYF

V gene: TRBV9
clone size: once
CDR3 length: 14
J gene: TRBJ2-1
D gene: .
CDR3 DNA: TGTGCCAGCAGCGCCACGGACTTATACAATGAGCAGTTCTTC
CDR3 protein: CASSATDLYNEQFF

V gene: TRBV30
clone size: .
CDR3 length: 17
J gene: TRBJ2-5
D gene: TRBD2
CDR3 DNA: TGTGCCTGGAGTAGAACTGAGATGCGGGAGTTCGGGGAGACCCAGTACTTC
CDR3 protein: CAWSRTEMREFGETQYF

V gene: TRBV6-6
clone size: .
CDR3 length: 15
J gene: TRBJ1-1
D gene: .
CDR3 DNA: TGTGCCAGCAGTTACTTTGGGGGAATGAACACTGAAGCTTTCTTT
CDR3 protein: CASSYFGGMNTEAFF

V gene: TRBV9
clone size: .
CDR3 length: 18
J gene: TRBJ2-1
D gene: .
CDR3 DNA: TGTGCCAGCAGCACCCCAACGACGGGGGCCCTAATTTACAATGAGCAGTTCTTC
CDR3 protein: CASSTPTTGALIYNEQFF

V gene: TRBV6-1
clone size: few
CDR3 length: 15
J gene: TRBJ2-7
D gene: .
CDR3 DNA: TGTGCCAGCAGTGTCGGGACCGCAGTGGTCCACGAGCAGTACTTC
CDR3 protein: CASSVGTAVVHEQYF

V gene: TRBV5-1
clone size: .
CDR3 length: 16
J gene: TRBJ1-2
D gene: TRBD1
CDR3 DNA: TGCGCCAGCAGCCTCCTCGGGACAGGGGTTAACTATGGCTACACCTTC
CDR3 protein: CASSLLGTGVNYGYTF

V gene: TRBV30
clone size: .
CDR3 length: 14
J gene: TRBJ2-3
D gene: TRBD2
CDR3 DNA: TGTGCCTGGAGCCTAGCGGGAGCCCCAGATACGCAGTATTTT
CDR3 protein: CAWSLAGAPDTQYF

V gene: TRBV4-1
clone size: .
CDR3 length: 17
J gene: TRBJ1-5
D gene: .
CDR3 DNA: TGCGCCAGCAGCCGCCGACACCCTAGGGGGGGGTCCCAGCCCCAGCATTTT
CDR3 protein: CASSRRHPRGGSQPQHF

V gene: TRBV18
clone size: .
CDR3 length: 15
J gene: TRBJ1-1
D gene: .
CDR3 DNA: TGTGCCAGCTCACTGGGACATCTTCAGAACACTGAAGCTTTCTTT
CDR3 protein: CASSLGHLQNTEAFF

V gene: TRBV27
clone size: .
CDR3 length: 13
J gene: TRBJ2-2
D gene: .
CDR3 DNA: TGTGCCAGCAGTTTTCAGAACACCGGGGAGCTGTTTTTT
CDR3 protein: CASSFQNTGELFF

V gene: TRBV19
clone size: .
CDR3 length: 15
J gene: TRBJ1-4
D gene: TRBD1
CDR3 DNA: TGTGCCAGTAGTAAAGGACAGGGAACCAATGAAAAACTGTTTTTT
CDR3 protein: CASSKGQGTNEKLFF

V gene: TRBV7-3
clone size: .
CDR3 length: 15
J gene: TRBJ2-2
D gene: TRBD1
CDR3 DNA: TGTGCCAGCAGCTTTGGGACAGGGGGCACCGGGGAGCTGTTTTTT
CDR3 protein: CASSFGTGGTGELFF

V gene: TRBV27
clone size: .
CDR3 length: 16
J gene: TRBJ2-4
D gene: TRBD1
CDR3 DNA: TGTGCCAGCAGCCGAGGGACAGGGGGAGCCAAAAACATTCAGTACTTC
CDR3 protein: CASSRGTGGAKNIQYF

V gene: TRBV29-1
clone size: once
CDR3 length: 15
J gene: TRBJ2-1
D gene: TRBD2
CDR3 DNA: TGCAGCGTTGATGAAATAGCGGGAGTCTGGAATGAGCAGTTCTTC
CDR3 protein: CSVDEIAGVWNEQFF

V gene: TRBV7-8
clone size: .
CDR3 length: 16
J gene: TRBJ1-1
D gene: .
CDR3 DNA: TGTGCCAGCAGCTTCCCCATTGGAGGGCTGAACACTGAAGCTTTCTTT
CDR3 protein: CASSFPIGGLNTEAFF

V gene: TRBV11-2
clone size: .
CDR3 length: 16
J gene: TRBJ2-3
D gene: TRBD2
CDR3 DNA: TGTGCCAGCGGCCTAGGAGAACTAGCGGGAGTAGGGCGGCAGTATTTT
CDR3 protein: CASGLGELAGVGRQYF

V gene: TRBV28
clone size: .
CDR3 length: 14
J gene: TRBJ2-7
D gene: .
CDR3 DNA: TGTGCCAGCAGTTTTGTTCTAGGGAAGCACGAGCAGTACTTC
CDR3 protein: CASSFVLGKHEQYF

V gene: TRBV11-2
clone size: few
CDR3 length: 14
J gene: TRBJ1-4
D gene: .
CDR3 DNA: TGTGCCAGCAGCTTTAGGGTGTCCAATGAAAAACTGTTTTTT
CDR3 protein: CASSFRVSNEKLFF

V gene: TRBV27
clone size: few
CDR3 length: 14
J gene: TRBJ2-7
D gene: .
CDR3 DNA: TGTGCCAGCAGTTTATTAACAGGGTCCTACGAGCAGTACTTC
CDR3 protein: CASSLLTGSYEQYF

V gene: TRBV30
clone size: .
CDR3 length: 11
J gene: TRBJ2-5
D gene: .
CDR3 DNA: TGTGCCTGGAGTGCTCAAGAGACCCAGTACTTC
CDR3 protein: CAWSAQETQYF

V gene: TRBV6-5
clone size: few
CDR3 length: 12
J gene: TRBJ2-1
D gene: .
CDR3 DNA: TGTGCCAGCAGTTACTCGGGGCGCGAGCAGTTCTTC
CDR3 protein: CASSYSGREQFF

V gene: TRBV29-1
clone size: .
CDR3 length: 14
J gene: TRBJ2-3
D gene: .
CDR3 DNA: TGCAGCGTTGGTAGGCTAGGGGGAACAGATACGCAGTATTTT
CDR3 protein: CSVGRLGGTDTQYF

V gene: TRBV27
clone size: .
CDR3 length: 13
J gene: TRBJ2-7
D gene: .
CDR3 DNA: TGTGCCAGCAGTTTATCGATTCACTACGAGCAGTACTTC
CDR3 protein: CASSLSIHYEQYF

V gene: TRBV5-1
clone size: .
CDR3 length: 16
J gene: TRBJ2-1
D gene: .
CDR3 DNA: TGCGCCAGCAGCTCCCTTACAAGGAGCTCCTACAATGAGCAGTTCTTC
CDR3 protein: CASSSLTRSSYNEQFF

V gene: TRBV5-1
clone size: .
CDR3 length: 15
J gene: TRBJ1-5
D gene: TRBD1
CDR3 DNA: TGCGCCAGCAGCAAACAGGGGGCGGACAATCAGCCCCAGCATTTT
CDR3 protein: CASSKQGADNQPQHF

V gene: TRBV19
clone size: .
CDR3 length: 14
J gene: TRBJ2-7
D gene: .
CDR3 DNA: TGTGCCAGTAGTACACAGGGATCAGGCGGCGAGCAGTACTTC
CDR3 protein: CASSTQGSGGEQYF